Listed here are 20 T cell receptor beta chains from one sample, sequenced in a study of tumor-infiltrating lymphocytes in oesophageal squamous cell carcinoma. From the PCR reads, TCRdb called clonotypes with MiXCR, one entry per CDR3 protein. The repertoire holds about 24,000 distinct CDR3 sequences, with under 50% as singletons. The sample consisted of esophageal tumor tissue. The origin of the receptors is a male donor with esophageal squamous cell carcinoma.

This clonotype has a count of ten or more. CDR3 DNA: TGTGCCAGCACCGTTCGGGGGGGCTGGACCGGGGAGCTGTTTTTT. Its protein is CASTVRGGWTGELFF. V is TRBV12-3 or TRBV12-4 and J is TRBJ2-2; TRBD2 matches 8 bases. This CDR3 is 15 amino acids long. J lost 5 bases, V lost 7 bases, and 9 bases had no gene match.

This clonotype qualifies as medium-sized. The rearrangement uses TRBV6-1 and TRBJ2-6; possibly TRBD2 for D (5 bases). Germline V gene sequence: CDR1 MNHNS, CDR2 SASEGT. V was cut by 5 bases and J by 1 base, with 9 bases left in between. The CDR3 is 15 amino acids. The CDR3 loop reads CASSFRGSGANVLTF. In DNA form, the CDR3 reads TGTGCCAGCAGTTTCCGGGGTTCTGGGGCCAACGTCCTGACTTTC.

This clonotype was counted once. Because the CDR3's place on the DNA is in doubt, the DNA is left out and the CDR3 is given as listed by TCRdb. The chain carries TRBV6-1 and TRBJ2-1; the D call of TRBD1 is as the table states it, not checked on the DNA. The CDR3 spans 15 amino acids, including both terminal residues. CDR1 is MNHNS and CDR2 is SASEGT in the germline V gene. CDR3 residues: CASSSYRGRRYTFGF.

This clonotype was observed a handful of times. The chain is built from TRBV14 and TRBJ2-5; weak D call: TRBD1 (6 bases). V lost 4 bases to trimming and J lost 2 bases, with 11 bases between them. The CDR3 runs 14 residues. Germline V gene lookup returns CDR1 SGHDN and CDR2 FVKESK. CDR3 region: CASSRRQVQETQYF. The CDR3 nucleotides are TGTGCCAGCAGCCGGCGACAGGTACAAGAGACCCAGTACTTC.

This clonotype was detected ten times or more. This sequence joins TRBV6-1 and TRBJ2-1; 9 bases match TRBD2. The germline V gene encodes CDR1 MNHNS and CDR2 SASEGT. This CDR3 is 18 amino acids long. V gave up 2 bases and J gave up 9 bases; unmatched junction bases: 17. CDR3 DNA sequence: TGTGCCAGCAGTGAATGGTTTAGCGGGAGTATGATCTCGGGTGAGCAGTTCTTC. This gives the protein CASSEWFSGSMISGEQFF.

Many counts were recorded for this clonotype. This chain uses TRBV7-9 with TRBJ1-6; no firm D call. Germline values: CDR1 SEHNR, CDR2 FQNEAQ (reference sequence). Trimming took 2 bases from V and 10 from J, leaving 12 bases between them. The CDR3 totals 14 residues. The CDR3 reads CASSLNERRSPLHF. In DNA, the CDR3 is TGTGCCAGCAGCTTAAATGAGCGTCGGTCACCCCTCCACTTT.

The genes are TRBV7-3 and TRBJ2-2, with TRBD2 identical over 8 bases. The V gene's germline CDR1 is SGHTA and CDR2 FQGTGA. The CDR3 is made up of 16 amino acids. The V and J ends lost 5 bases and 7 bases, in that order; junction bases with no gene match: 12. The CDR3 nucleotides read TGTGCCAGCAGCCCATGGTCGGGAGGGCCCGTCGGGGAGCTGTTTTTT. This encodes CASSPWSGGPVGELFF.

This clonotype was picked up many times. This chain joins TRBV6-1 and TRBJ2-7, with D maybe TRBD1 (6 bases). V gave up 6 bases and J gave up 3 bases, with 15 bases separating them. Germline V CDR1 and CDR2: MNHNS, SASEGT. The CDR3 extends over 14 amino acids. The CDR3 reads CASSRTVGVYEQYF. Written as DNA, the CDR3 is TGTGCCAGCAGCCGGACAGTAGGAGTCTACGAGCAGTACTTC.

This clonotype showed up many times. The chain has TRBV5-6 and TRBJ1-1; the match to TRBD1 covers 11 bases. Germline V gives CDR1 SGHDT, CDR2 YYEEEE. Trimming removed 2 bases from V and 6 bases from J; junction bases left unmatched: 6. This CDR3 has 15 amino acids. The CDR3 bases are TGTGCCAGCAGCTTCTGGACAGGGGGCCGCCCTGAAGCTTTCTTT. This translates into CASSFWTGGRPEAFF. The complete variable domain, with remaining parts taken from reference TRBV5-6 and TRBJ1-1, reads DAGVTQSPTHLIKTRGQQVTLRCSPKSGHDTVSWYQQALGQGPQFIFQYYEEEERQRGNFPDRFSGHQFPNYSSELNVNALLLGDSALYLCASSFWTGGRPEAFFGQGTRLTVV.

Regarding this clonotype: This may stem from a read error, because a much larger clone lies one nucleotide away. The chain combines TRBV2 with TRBJ2-3, with D unclear. The J call is in doubt because the DNA end fits TRBJ2-1 better. The length of the CDR3 is 13 residues. Germline assignment: CDR1 SNHLY and CDR2 FYNNEI. The chain's CDR3 is CASSLIGKETQFF. The CDR3 DNA is TGTGCCAGCAGTCTAATCGGAAAAGAGACCCAGTTCTTC.

At least ten counts were recorded for this clonotype. The chain has TRBV18 and TRBJ2-3, with 8 positions matching TRBD2. This CDR3 has 14 residues. V shed 4 bases, J shed 0 bases, and the junction held 0 bases outside the gene matches. From germline, CDR1 is KGHSH and CDR2 LQKENI. The CDR3 region is CASSRTSSTDTQYF. The CDR3 DNA is TGTGCCAGCTCACGGACTAGCAGCACAGATACGCAGTATTTT. The full variable domain, with the rest looked up from reference TRBV18 and TRBJ2-3, is NAGVMQNPRHLVRRRGQEARLRCSPMKGHSHVYWYRQLPEEGLKFMVYLQKENIIDESGMPKERFSAEFPKEGPSILRIQQVVRGDSAAYFCASSRTSSTDTQYFGPGTRLTVL.

Comment on this clonotype: It is likely a read error, because the conserved phenylalanine at the end of the CDR3 is missing. It is unclear where the CDR3 begins or ends on the DNA, so no DNA is shown, and the CDR3 is as TCRdb lists it. The rearrangement links TRBV12-3 or TRBV12-4 to TRBJ2-6; whether TRBD2, the table's D call, matches the DNA was not checked. The CDR3 numbers 8 amino acids, ends counted. The chain's CDR3 is CASKGRGS.

In its sample, this clonotype was seen a few times. The chain combines TRBV15 with TRBJ2-5, with D unresolved. The CDR3 has 14 residues. Germline CDR1 reads LNHNV; CDR2 reads YYDKDF (reference sequence). V was cut by 3 bases and J by 3 bases, with 11 bases left in between. The CDR3 spells CATSRKAGEETQYF. The DNA for the CDR3 is TGTGCCACCAGCAGGAAAGCAGGTGAAGAGACCCAGTACTTC.

At least ten counts were recorded for this clonotype. The CDR3 nucleotides read TGTGCCAGCAGTGATCCCTTCCGGGACACAGGCGAAGCTTTCTTT. Translated, it gives CASSDPFRDTGEAFF. The chain uses TRBV25-1 and TRBJ1-1; TRBD1 is a possible D gene (6 bases). The CDR3 extends over 15 amino acids. Germline CDR1 is MGHDK and CDR2 is SYGVNS. Trimming stripped 3 bases from V and 8 bases from J, with 19 bases between.

This clonotype was detected only once. A read error may account for a junction end that differs from germline. The chain has TRBV7-9 and TRBJ2-7, with 9 bases identical to TRBD2. Germline-derived CDR1 and CDR2 are SEHNR and FQNEAQ (reference sequence). The CDR3 is made up of 13 amino acids. The DNA of the CDR3 is TGTGCCATCGTTAGCGGGAGTTCCTACGAGCAGTTATTC. Translated, it gives CAIVSGSSYEQLF.

A single count supports this clonotype. The chain joins TRBV7-2 to TRBJ2-3, with 10 bases fitting TRBD2. V lost 2 bases, J lost 4 bases, and 9 bases stayed unmatched. The CDR3 is 17 amino acids. Germline CDR1 is SGHTA and CDR2 is FQGNSA. The CDR3, as DNA: TGTGCCAGCAGCTTAACCAGCGGGGGGGGCGGGGCAGATACGCAGTATTTT. Protein: CASSLTSGGGGADTQYF. The full variable domain, rest sourced from reference TRBV7-2 and TRBJ2-3, is GAGVSQSPSNKVTEKGKDVELRCDPISGHTALYWYRQSLGQGLEFLIYFQGNSAPDKSGLPSDRFSAERTGGSVSTLTIQRTQQEDSAVYLCASSLTSGGGGADTQYFGPGTRLTVL.

With regard to this clonotype: Germline and junction disagree at one end, which may indicate a read error. The chain is built from TRBV12-3 or TRBV12-4 and TRBJ1-6; D possibly corresponds to TRBD1 (6 bases). The length of the CDR3 is 13 residues. The CDR3 nucleotides read TGTGCCGTGGGGACAAGTTTTAATTCACCCCTCCACTTC. It specifies CAVGTSFNSPLHF.

The sample holds a few counts of this clonotype. The gene calls are TRBV6-1 and TRBJ1-5; 10 bases fit TRBD1. The CDR3 extends over 14 amino acids. Germline V gene sequence: CDR1 MNHNS, CDR2 SASEGT. The ends lost 5 bases at V and 4 bases at J; junction bases unmatched: 2. CDR3: CASSRTGGNQPQHF. The CDR3 bases are TGTGCCAGCAGTCGGACAGGGGGTAATCAGCCCCAGCATTTT.

The table lists this clonotype with a few counts. This chain links TRBV11-1 with TRBJ2-1; 8 bases are shared with TRBD2. V gave up 5 bases and J gave up 9 bases; unmatched junction bases: 12. The CDR3 runs to 15 residues. Germline lookup yields CDR1 SGHAT and CDR2 FQDESV (reference sequence). DNA of the CDR3: TGTGCCAGCAGCCCCGCCGGGGGGGCCCGACGTGAGCAGTTCTTC. Residues: CASSPAGGARREQFF.

Regarding this clonotype: One end of the junction is discordant with germline, which a read error may explain. The V and J genes are TRBV5-3 and TRBJ2-4; D is uncertain. The J call may be wrong; the DNA end is better matched by TRBJ2-6. TRBV5-3 is labeled an ORF, and its function is uncertain. CDR3 length: 18 amino acids. CDR3 amino acids: CASSLLTHGYSGANVLTF. In nucleotides, the CDR3 is TGTGCCAGCAGCTTGCTTACTCACGGATACTCTGGGGCCAACGTCCTGACTTTC.